These 21 T cell receptor beta chains originate from one sample sequenced in a study of T cell responses to AZD1222 COVID-19 vaccine. Generated by immunoSEQ multiplex PCR, the TCRdb table keeps only in-frame clones and is missing some. The sample lists about 120,000 clones; about 90% were seen once. The specimen comprised peripheral blood, sampled on day 0 of MenACWY control vaccination. The receptors shown here come from an adult in good health.

V gene TRBV5-1 combines with J gene TRBJ2-1; 9 positions match TRBD1. V lost 3 bases and J lost 3; bases outside the gene matches: 7. Germline V gives CDR1 SGHRS, CDR2 YFSETQ. The CDR3 runs 16 residues. DNA for the CDR3: TGCGCCAGCAGCTGGCCTCCGGGACAGGGCTACAATGAGCAGTTCTTC. Translation: CASSWPPGQGYNEQFF.

The chain carries TRBV7-8 and TRBJ1-5; TRBD1 is a possible D gene (5 bases). Trimming took 1 base from V and 0 from J, leaving 16 bases between them. The CDR3 is 18 residues long. CDR1 is SGHVS and CDR2 is FQNEAQ in the germline V gene. CDR3 amino acids: CASSLVGATLYSNQPQHF. CDR3 nucleotides: TGTGCCAGCAGCTTAGTCGGGGCCACCCTTTATAGCAATCAGCCCCAGCATTTT.

CDR3 sequence: CASSQTVLANYGYTF. CDR3 sequence (DNA): TGTGCCAGCAGCCAGACGGTATTAGCTAACTATGGCTACACCTTC. The chain carries TRBV3-1 (or the pseudogene TRBV3-2) and TRBJ1-2; no reliable D call. The CDR3 has 15 residues. The germline V gene has CDR1 LGHDT and CDR2 YNNKEL (reference sequence). Trimming cost V 3 bases and J 0 bases, with 11 bases left between them.

This chain joins TRBV21-1 and TRBJ2-7; the D call TRBD1 from the table was never checked on the DNA. TRBV21-1 is given as a pseudogene. This CDR3 is built from 15 residues. CDR3 sequence reads: CACWSRGSYAYEQYF. The CDR3 DNA is TGTGCCTGTTGGAGCAGGGGAAGTTATGCCTACGAGCAGTACTTC.

V usage is TRBV5-5 and J usage is TRBJ2-5; D remains ambiguous. Germline CDR1 is SGHKS and CDR2 is YYEKEE (reference sequence). Trimming took off 3 bases at V and 2 bases at J, with 8 bases between the two ends. CDR3 size: 13 residues. CDR3 protein: CASSSNSQETQYF. CDR3 DNA: TGTGCCAGCAGCTCGAACAGTCAAGAGACCCAGTACTTC.

The V and J genes are TRBV19 and TRBJ2-7; D remains ambiguous. The CDR3 has 14 residues. CDR1 is LNHDA and CDR2 is SQIVND in the germline V gene (reference sequence). V shed 5 bases and J shed 2 bases, with 13 bases lying between them. CDR3 protein: CASSLSVRTYEQYF. The DNA of the CDR3 is TGTGCCAGTAGTTTGTCGGTACGGACCTACGAGCAGTACTTC.

The chain has TRBV2 and TRBJ1-6, with 10 bases fitting TRBD1. The V segment lost 5 bases and the J segment 6 bases; nucleotides outside the gene matches: 13. The CDR3 extends over 18 amino acids. CDR1 SNHLY and CDR2 FYNNEI come from the germline V gene. As DNA, the CDR3 is TGTGCCAGCAGTCGTTCGGCGACAGGGGGCATGGGTAATTCACCCCTCCACTTT. Its translation is CASSRSATGGMGNSPLHF.

This rearrangement joins TRBV10-1 to TRBJ1-1, with TRBD1 matching over 7 bases. The CDR3 extends over 15 amino acids. Germline trimming cut 4 bases from V and 1 base from J; bases unmatched to any gene: 6. Germline V gene data show CDR1 as WNHNN and CDR2 as SYGVQD (reference sequence). CDR3 sequence reads: CASSGGTAGNTEAFF. The CDR3 coding sequence is TGCGCCAGCAGTGGTGGGACAGCCGGGAACACTGAAGCTTTCTTT.

About this clone: A read error may account for a junction end that differs from germline. The chain combines TRBV3-1 (or the pseudogene TRBV3-2) with TRBJ2-7; 7 bases match TRBD2. Germline CDR1 LGHDT, CDR2 YNNKEL (reference sequence). The CDR3 consists of 14 residues. The CDR3 protein is CASSEERGGYEQYF. Here the CDR3 DNA reads TGTGCCAGCAGCGAAGAGCGGGGCGGCTACGAGCAGTACTTC.

The chain recombines TRBV7-3 with TRBJ1-5, with D unclear. Germline lookup yields CDR1 SGHTA and CDR2 FQGTGA. Deletions cut 5 bases from V and 1 base from J, with 6 bases between. CDR3 size: 13 residues. The CDR3 is CASSEGSNQPQHF. The DNA for the CDR3 is TGTGCCAGCAGCGAAGGGAGCAATCAGCCCCAGCATTTT.

This chain joins TRBV28 and TRBJ2-7, with D perhaps assigned TRBD1 or TRBD2 (5 bases each). V was trimmed by 7 bases and J by 5 bases, leaving 9 bases between them. The CDR3 sequence is 11 residues long. Germline V gene lookup returns CDR1 MDHEN and CDR2 SYDVKM. CDR3 protein: CASKGTHEQYF. The CDR3 DNA reads TGTGCCAGCAAGGGGACCCACGAGCAGTACTTC.

The CDR3 is CASRPARGGAYEQYF. CDR3 sequence (DNA): TGTGCCAGTAGACCAGCCCGGGGGGGTGCCTACGAGCAGTACTTC. V gene TRBV19 combines with J gene TRBJ2-7; 8 bases line up with TRBD2. This CDR3 comprises 15 residues. J lost 2 bases, V lost 6 bases, and 9 bases had no gene match. Germline values: CDR1 LNHDA, CDR2 SQIVND (reference sequence).

The chain uses TRBV6-5 and TRBJ1-1; 9 positions agree with TRBD1. Germline V gene sequence: CDR1 MNHEY, CDR2 SVGAGI. J lost 5 bases, V lost 5 bases, and 6 bases had no gene match. There are 14 residues in the CDR3. DNA for the CDR3: TGTGCCAGCAGTCCGGACAGGGGCTTTACTGAAGCTTTCTTT. Its protein product is CASSPDRGFTEAFF.

Concerning this clone: Other nucleotide sequences from this sample produce the same CDR3. J is TRBJ1-1 and V is TRBV12-3 or TRBV12-4; D ambiguous. The CDR3 consists of 13 residues. Trimming stripped 2 bases from V and 1 base from J, with 5 bases between. This CDR3 reads CASSLKRNTEAFF. Written as DNA, the CDR3 is TGTGCCAGCAGTTTAAAGAGGAACACTGAAGCTTTCTTT.

This clone was detected once. The V gene is TRBV4-1, the J gene TRBJ2-7; 7 bases line up with TRBD2. The germline gives CDR1 MGHRA, CDR2 YSYEKL. The V and J ends lost 1 base and 4 bases, in that order; junction bases with no gene match: 13. The CDR3 runs to 17 residues. The CDR3 loop reads CASSQVASAGVRYEQYF. CDR3 in DNA: TGCGCCAGCAGCCAAGTGGCCTCTGCGGGAGTGAGGTACGAGCAGTACTTC.

This chain connects TRBV28 to TRBJ1-6; D possibly corresponds to TRBD1 (5 bases). CDR1 MDHEN and CDR2 SYDVKM come from the germline V gene. The CDR3 length is 15 residues. V lost 5 bases and J 6 bases, leaving 14 bases between the germline ends. The DNA of the CDR3 is TGTGCCAGCAGTACCAGGGTTTTCGGTAATTCACCCCTCCACTTT. Amino acids: CASSTRVFGNSPLHF.

The CDR3 nucleotides are TGTGCTAGTGGCCTCGGACAGGGTAGGGCAGATACGCAGTATTTT. This sequence encodes CASGLGQGRADTQYF. This sequence joins TRBV12-5 and TRBJ2-3; 8 bases are shared with TRBD1. The germline V gene encodes CDR1 LGHNT and CDR2 FRNRAP. The CDR3 length is 15 residues. Trimming took 6 bases from V and 4 from J; bases not matched to a gene: 9.

The gene calls are TRBV5-1 and TRBJ2-2; weak D call: TRBD1 (6 bases). CDR3 size: 14 residues. Germline CDR1 and CDR2: SGHRS and YFSETQ. V was pared by 4 bases and J by 6 bases, with 13 bases between. The DNA for the CDR3 is TGCGCCAGCAGCGTGGACAGTTCGGCCGGGGAGCTGTTTTTT. Protein: CASSVDSSAGELFF.

CDR3 sequence reads: CASSELGPGSPLHF. In DNA form, the CDR3 reads TGTGCCAGCAGTGAGCTAGGGCCGGGATCACCCCTCCACTTT. The chain carries TRBV6-1 and TRBJ1-6; D is uncertain. Deletions cut 3 bases from V and 10 bases from J, with 13 bases between. This CDR3 is 14 amino acids long. Germline V gene data show CDR1 as MNHNS and CDR2 as SASEGT.

The rearrangement joins TRBV2 to TRBJ2-2, with TRBD2 matching over 8 bases. This CDR3 has 15 residues. Germline CDR1 reads SNHLY; CDR2 reads FYNNEI. V dropped 11 bases and J dropped 6; count of bases not matched to a gene: 14. The CDR3 protein is CAGRTGTSVAGELFF. DNA of the CDR3: TGTGCCGGGCGGACCGGGACTAGTGTCGCCGGGGAGCTGTTTTTT.

The chain carries TRBV28 and TRBJ2-1; D remains unclear. Trimming removed 3 bases from V and 4 bases from J, with 7 bases in between. Germline V gives CDR1 MDHEN, CDR2 SYDVKM. The CDR3 covers 13 residues. CDR3 loop: CASSFLGYNEQFF. The CDR3 region has the DNA TGTGCCAGCAGTTTTTTGGGGTACAATGAGCAGTTCTTC.